Each of the 18 T cell receptor beta chains below was sequenced from the same sample in a study of T cells in Graves' hyperthyroidism and ophthalmopathy. It was RNA transcripts that yielded the amplified TCR beta CDR3 regions. In the first-round RT-PCR of the TCR CDR3, the HTBI primer set was used. TCRdb re-called the multiplex PCR reads with MiXCR, one entry per CDR3 protein. Of over 150,000 distinct CDR3 sequences listed, 17% are singletons. The sample was blood. All receptors come from a woman in her forties or fifties with Graves' hyperthyroidism.

This clonotype has a count of ten or more. The genes are TRBV6-1 and TRBJ2-7, with 7 bases lining up with TRBD1. The CDR3 covers 16 residues. CDR1 is MNHNS and CDR2 is SASEGT in the germline V gene. V shed 6 bases and J 6 bases; nucleotides not matched to a gene: 17. The CDR3 region is CASRNPPPTGVGEQYF. CDR3 DNA: TGTGCCAGCAGGAACCCACCCCCCACAGGGGTCGGCGAGCAGTACTTC.

This clonotype has only a few counts. This chain uses TRBV19 with TRBJ2-1, with 11 bases aligning to TRBD2. The trim removed 5 bases at V and 4 bases at J, leaving 7 bases unmatched. This CDR3 spans 16 amino acids. Germline CDR1 LNHDA, CDR2 SQIVND (reference sequence). The CDR3 here is CASSDPGLAVYNEQFF. CDR3 DNA: TGTGCCAGTAGTGATCCGGGACTAGCGGTATACAATGAGCAGTTCTTC.

This clonotype occurred many times. The gene calls are TRBV20-1 and TRBJ1-2, with unresolved D. The CDR3 is made up of 11 amino acids. The V gene's germline CDR1 is DFQATT and CDR2 SNEGSKA (reference sequence). V was clipped by 5 bases and J by 7 bases, with 11 bases between them. DNA for the CDR3: TGCAGTGCTGCTTCAGTAGGTGGCTACACCTTC. This gives the protein CSAASVGGYTF.

This clonotype was counted many times. This chain links TRBV5-1 with TRBJ1-1; perhaps TRBD1 as D (5 bases). Trimming shortened V by 4 bases and J by 0 bases, and 16 bases separated the two germline ends. This CDR3 region has 16 residues. From germline, CDR1 is SGHRS and CDR2 YFSETQ. The DNA for the CDR3 is TGCGCCAGCAGCAATAGGACATACTTCATGAACACTGAAGCTTTCTTT. Amino acids: CASSNRTYFMNTEAFF.

At least ten counts were recorded for this clonotype. The chain links TRBV15 to TRBJ1-1; perhaps TRBD1 as D (5 bases). Trimming removed 0 bases at V and 9 bases at J, with 17 bases between. CDR3 length equals 15 residues. CDR1 LNHNV and CDR2 YYDKDF come from the germline V gene (reference sequence). The CDR3 loop reads CATSRDRVLGDQAFF. In DNA form, the CDR3 reads TGTGCCACCAGCAGAGATAGGGTTCTTGGGGACCAAGCTTTCTTT.

This clonotype was counted at least ten times. The chain recombines TRBV7-9 with TRBJ2-7, with 7 bases identical to TRBD2. J gave up 2 bases and V 3 bases, and 16 bases lay outside the gene matches. Germline V lookup: CDR1 SEHNR, CDR2 FQNEAQ (reference sequence). The CDR3 loop spans 18 amino acids. CDR3 residues: CASSFGGGSGSFPYEQYF. The CDR3 DNA reads as TGTGCCAGCAGCTTTGGCGGCGGTAGCGGGTCCTTCCCCTACGAGCAGTACTTC.

This clonotype was recorded many times. The chain employs TRBV11-3 and TRBJ2-1, with 11 bases aligning to TRBD2. The CDR3 has 17 residues. Per the germline V gene, CDR1 is SGHNT and CDR2 is YENEEA. After removal of 5 bases from V and 1 base from J, the junction contained 7 bases not matched to a gene. DNA for the CDR3: TGTGCCAGCAGCACCGGACTAGCGGGCCTGTCCTACAATGAGCAGTTCTTC. This gives the protein CASSTGLAGLSYNEQFF.

This clonotype came up a few times. The chain links TRBV20-1 to TRBJ1-1; D gene ambiguous. This CDR3 region has 13 residues. Germline V lookup: CDR1 DFQATT, CDR2 SNEGSKA (reference sequence). V lost 6 bases, J lost 1 base, and 12 bases lay in between. The CDR3 nucleotides read TGCAGTGCCCCTTTTGTCGGGAACACTGAAGCTTTCTTT. Protein product: CSAPFVGNTEAFF.

This clonotype was seen ten or more times. The chain links TRBV11-2 to TRBJ2-7; unclear D gene. V gave up 1 base and J gave up 1 base, with 8 bases separating them. The length of the CDR3 is 14 residues. CDR1 SGHAT and CDR2 FQNNGV come from the germline V gene. The CDR3 bases are TGTGCCAGCAGCTTAGTCGCCAGTTCCTACGAGCAGTACTTC. Translation gives CASSLVASSYEQYF.

This clonotype was observed at least ten times. V is TRBV27 and J is TRBJ2-3; 9 nucleotides align to TRBD2. Germline lookup yields CDR1 MNHEY and CDR2 SMNVEV (reference sequence). The CDR3 is 16 residues long. Trimming removed 2 bases from V and 2 bases from J; junction bases left unmatched: 5. This CDR3 reads CASSLDLAGFTDTQYF. For the CDR3, the DNA is TGTGCCAGCAGTTTAGACCTAGCGGGGTTCACAGATACGCAGTATTTT.

This clonotype has a count of ten or more. J is TRBJ2-7 and V is TRBV28; D is ambiguous. The CDR3 runs to 12 residues. The germline gives CDR1 MDHEN, CDR2 SYDVKM. V was pared by 2 bases and J by 6 bases, with 8 bases between. Here the CDR3 DNA reads TGTGCCAGCAGTTTACCAGCTGGCGAGCAGTACTTC. Protein: CASSLPAGEQYF.

This clonotype has a count of ten or more. The chain is built from TRBV5-1 and TRBJ1-1; D remains ambiguous. CDR1 is SGHRS and CDR2 is YFSETQ in the germline V gene. The CDR3 sequence is 13 residues long. V gave up 4 bases and J gave up 3 bases, with 10 bases separating them. In DNA, the CDR3 is TGCGCCAGCAGCCTTAGGTACGACACTGAAGCTTTCTTT. This encodes CASSLRYDTEAFF.

This clonotype was seen at least ten times. The chain employs TRBV2 and TRBJ2-7; weak D call: TRBD2 (6 bases). This CDR3 comprises 17 residues. Deletions cut 3 bases from V and 4 bases from J, with 22 bases between. Germline CDR1 is SNHLY and CDR2 is FYNNEI. The CDR3 DNA is TGTGCCAGCAGTGAGGCCAGAACCGGGACTTTCCTATACGAGCAGTACTTC. Amino acids: CASSEARTGTFLYEQYF.

This clonotype was detected many times. The chain employs TRBV29-1 and TRBJ1-5, with 7 bases fitting TRBD1. From germline, CDR1 is SQVTM and CDR2 ANQGSEA. The CDR3 runs 12 residues. V was pared by 4 bases and J by 11 bases, with 8 bases of the junction left unmatched. The CDR3 region has the DNA TGCAGCGTTGGGTCGACAGGGCTGACCCAGCATTTT. Its translation is CSVGSTGLTQHF.

The rearrangement joins TRBV18 to TRBJ1-2; the match to TRBD1 covers 8 bases. The CDR3 has 16 amino acids. Germline loops: CDR1 KGHSH, CDR2 LQKENI. V was clipped by 3 bases and J by 4 bases; unmatched bases: 10. The CDR3 loop reads CASSPQRAGGTYGYTF. The DNA of the CDR3 is TGTGCCAGCTCACCCCAACGAGCAGGGGGCACCTATGGCTACACCTTC.

This clonotype came up a few times. V is TRBV20-1 and J is TRBJ1-5; a weak D match, TRBD1 (6 bases). This CDR3 is built from 14 residues. The V gene lost 4 bases and the J gene lost 7 bases, with 17 bases spanning the gap. Germline values: CDR1 DFQATT, CDR2 SNEGSKA (reference sequence). The CDR3 sequence: CSATNRGLLQPQHF. Here the CDR3 DNA reads TGCAGTGCTACTAATCGGGGGCTGCTGCAGCCCCAGCATTTT.

The V call is TRBV28, the J call TRBJ2-3; D unresolved. The V gene lost 3 bases and the J gene lost 6 bases, with 13 bases spanning the gap. Germline V gene sequence: CDR1 MDHEN, CDR2 SYDVKM. There are 14 residues in the CDR3. Written as DNA, the CDR3 is TGTGCCAGCAGTTTCGGTCCGACCCGGGATACGCAGTATTTT. Translation: CASSFGPTRDTQYF.

This clonotype showed up many times. The chain uses TRBV11-2 and TRBJ2-7; TRBD1 agrees at 10 bases. The ends lost 5 bases at V and 4 bases at J; junction bases unmatched: 8. CDR3 length equals 15 residues. Germline CDR1 reads SGHAT; CDR2 reads FQNNGV. The CDR3, as DNA: TGTGCCAGCAGCCGACCGGGACAGGGGACTTACGAGCAGTACTTC. Translation: CASSRPGQGTYEQYF.